The T cell receptor (beta chain) described here comes from a study of cytomegalovirus exposure and HLA in healthy donors. General study points: Cytomegalovirus status, reportedly, was diagnosed with high specificity and sensitivity by the classifier.

The germline CDR1 and CDR2 sequences are MNHNS and SASEGT. V lost 2 bases and J lost 7, with 14 bases in between. CDR3 length equals 14 residues. This clone was recorded once. What it binds is not known. Sequencing used immunoSEQ multiplex PCR; TCRdb keeps in-frame clones, though not all of them. The sample lists approximately 220,000 clones, about 89% occurring once. The sample consisted of PBMCs. This TCR came from a woman in her late teens or twenties in good health and CMV-seronegative. The genes are TRBV6-1 and TRBJ1-2; D gene unclear. The CDR3 nucleotides are TGTGCCAGCAGTGAACGGTCCCAAGGCGGTGGCTACACCTTC. It is translated as CASSERSQGGGYTF.